These 24 T cell receptor beta chains were sequenced from one sample in a study of CD8+ T cells in alopecia areata. Extraction of RNA preceded its reverse transcription into cDNA, which served as the sequencing template. Only in-frame clones appear in the TCRdb table, and some are missing; sequencing was by immunoSEQ multiplex PCR. The sample yields under 150,000 clones, about 51% seen once. Sequenced input: NKG2D-low CD8+ T cells sorted from blood. Receptor source: a human donor with alopecia areata.

This chain joins TRBV29-1 and TRBJ2-7; no definite D call. This CDR3 comprises 13 residues. Germline assignment: CDR1 SQVTM and CDR2 ANQGSEA. V was trimmed by 8 bases and J by 0 bases, leaving 14 bases between them. CDR3 sequence (DNA): TGCAGCATCAATTTACAGAGCTCCTACGAGCAGTACTTC. It specifies CSINLQSSYEQYF.

This clone has a handful of counts. This rearrangement joins TRBV27 to TRBJ2-7, with D possibly TRBD1 on 5 matching bases. V shed 3 bases and J shed 5 bases, with 11 bases lying between them. The CDR3 sequence is 13 residues long. Germline lookup yields CDR1 MNHEY and CDR2 SMNVEV (reference sequence). CDR3 nucleotide sequence: TGTGCCAGCAGTTTGGCAGGGAAGAACGAGCAGTACTTC. Translating it yields CASSLAGKNEQYF.

This sequence joins TRBV29-1 and TRBJ2-7; D tentatively fits TRBD1 or TRBD2 (6 bases each). Trimming removed 6 bases at V and 8 bases at J, with 17 bases between. Germline V gene lookup returns CDR1 SQVTM and CDR2 ANQGSEA. This CDR3 has 12 amino acids. The CDR3 reads CSVADGGPQQYF. Here the CDR3 DNA reads TGCAGCGTCGCGGATGGGGGGCCCCAGCAGTACTTC.

V is TRBV29-1 and J is TRBJ1-1, with TRBD1 as a possible D gene (5 bases). The germline V and J ends were trimmed by 5 bases and 1 base, with 11 bases remaining between them. Germline V gives CDR1 SQVTM, CDR2 ANQGSEA. The CDR3 loop spans 13 amino acids. CDR3 region: CSVIREGNTEAFF. CDR3 nucleotides: TGCAGCGTTATCAGGGAGGGGAACACTGAAGCTTTCTTT.

The chain couples TRBV6-5 to TRBJ2-5; TRBD2 aligns across 8 bases. Unmatched junction bases numbered 6, after V lost 2 bases and J lost 4 bases. Germline CDR1 MNHEY, CDR2 SVGAGI. There are 15 residues in the CDR3. CDR3 in amino acids: CASSYRSAGGETQYF. CDR3 DNA: TGTGCCAGCAGTTACCGTTCGGCGGGGGGAGAGACCCAGTACTTC.

Only a few counts were recorded for this clone. The gene calls are TRBV5-1 and TRBJ2-4; possible D gene TRBD2, 7 bases. In germline, CDR1 is SGHRS, CDR2 YFSETQ. This CDR3 is built from 15 residues. The germline V and J ends were trimmed by 4 bases and 3 bases, with 14 bases remaining between them. Written as DNA, the CDR3 is TGCGCCAGCAGCCCCCTGAGGGGGGGCAAAAACATTCAGTACTTC. Protein sequence: CASSPLRGGKNIQYF.

The genes are TRBV27 and TRBJ1-5, with 7 positions matching TRBD1. The length of the CDR3 is 13 residues. Per the germline V gene, CDR1 is MNHEY and CDR2 is SMNVEV (reference sequence). V shed 5 bases and J 4 bases; nucleotides not matched to a gene: 2. The CDR3 DNA follows: TGTGCCAGCAGTCCACAGGGGAATCAGCCCCAGCATTTT. It translates to CASSPQGNQPQHF.

The chain uses TRBV30 and TRBJ1-2; no firm D call. V shed 3 bases and J shed 4 bases, with 18 bases lying between them. The CDR3 is 15 residues long. From germline, CDR1 is GTSNPN and CDR2 SVGIG (reference sequence). In nucleotides, the CDR3 is TGTGCCTGGAGCCCCTCGTCCCAGGAAATCTATGGCTACACCTTC. This codes for CAWSPSSQEIYGYTF. Complete variable domain (other parts from reference TRBV30 and TRBJ1-2): SQTIHQWPATLVQPVGSPLSLECTVEGTSNPNLYWYRQAAGRGLQLLFYSVGIGQISSEVPQNLSASRPQDRQFILSSKKLLLSDSGFYLCAWSPSSQEIYGYTFGSGTRLTVV.

This sequence joins TRBV2 and TRBJ2-1; maybe TRBD1 (5 bases). V was shortened by 7 bases and J by 1 base, with 14 bases between the two germline ends. Germline CDR1 SNHLY, CDR2 FYNNEI. This CDR3 has 15 residues. The CDR3 protein is CASTKGSESYNEQFF. As DNA, the CDR3 is TGTGCCAGCACTAAGGGGTCGGAGTCCTACAATGAGCAGTTCTTC. Complete variable domain (other parts from reference TRBV2 and TRBJ2-1): EPEVTQTPSHQVTQMGQEVILRCVPISNHLYFYWYRQILGQKVEFLVSFYNNEISEKSEIFDDQFSVERPDGSNFTLKIRSTKLEDSAMYFCASTKGSESYNEQFFGPGTRLTVL.

The chain employs TRBV4-3 and TRBJ2-5; perhaps TRBD1 as D (6 bases). Trimming pared 4 bases from V and 5 bases from J, leaving 14 bases between. CDR1 is LGHNA and CDR2 is YSLEER in the germline V gene. This CDR3 comprises 14 residues. As DNA, the CDR3 is TGCGCCAGCAGCCGCACAGGGTCCCAGGAGACCCAGTACTTC. This sequence encodes CASSRTGSQETQYF.

Note on this clone: Germline and junction disagree at one end, which may indicate a read error. The chain has TRBV4-1 and TRBJ2-5; no firm D call. The V gene's germline CDR1 is MGHRA and CDR2 YSYEKL. This CDR3 contains 13 residues. CDR3 sequence reads: CASSQVSQGTQYF. CDR3 sequence (DNA): TGCGCCAGCAGCCAAGTCAGCCAAGGGACCCAGTACTTC.

This clone was counted only a few times. The chain carries TRBV29-1 and TRBJ2-7, with 11 nucleotides matching TRBD2. Trimming at V came to 7 bases and at J to 1 base, leaving 6 bases not matched to a gene. This CDR3 is built from 14 residues. Looked up from germline, CDR1 is SQVTM and CDR2 is ANQGSEA. The CDR3 nucleotides read TGCAGCGCCGTGACTAGCGGGGCGTCCTACGAGCAGTACTTC. Its translation is CSAVTSGASYEQYF.

This clone was detected a few times. The DNA of the CDR3 is TGCAGCGTGCTCGGCTCCACAGATACGCAGTATTTT. Translating gives CSVLGSTDTQYF. The chain couples TRBV29-1 to TRBJ2-3; D is unclear. V was clipped by 6 bases and J by 2 bases, with 9 bases between them. Germline V CDR1 and CDR2: SQVTM, ANQGSEA. The CDR3 length is 12 residues.

J is TRBJ2-3 and V is TRBV6-5; the match to TRBD2 covers 9 bases. The V gene end was trimmed by 2 bases and the J gene end by 4 bases; junction bases not matched to a gene: 4. This CDR3 region has 15 residues. Germline V gene sequence: CDR1 MNHEY, CDR2 SVGAGI. This CDR3 is CASSYVSGRPDTQYF. The CDR3 DNA reads TGTGCCAGCAGTTACGTGAGCGGGAGGCCAGATACGCAGTATTTT.

This rearrangement joins TRBV2 to TRBJ1-4; no definite D call. CDR1 is SNHLY and CDR2 is FYNNEI in the germline V gene. Trimming cost V 4 bases and J 2 bases, with 14 bases left between them. The CDR3 is 16 residues long. The CDR3 reads CASSVLTRQTNEKLFF. CDR3 coding DNA: TGTGCCAGCAGTGTCCTTACCCGTCAGACTAATGAAAAACTGTTTTTT.

The chain uses TRBV9 and TRBJ2-7, with a tentative D call TRBD2 (6 bases). The CDR3 length is 13 residues. V lost 3 bases, J lost 4 bases, and 11 bases lay in between. The germline gives CDR1 SGDLS, CDR2 YYNGEE. For the CDR3, the DNA is TGTGCCAGCAGCGCCCCCGGGACTTACGAGCAGTACTTC. Its translation is CASSAPGTYEQYF.

V usage is TRBV29-1 and J usage is TRBJ1-2; 7 bases agree with TRBD1. The germline CDR1 and CDR2 sequences are SQVTM and ANQGSEA. J gave up 8 bases and V 7 bases, and 10 bases lay outside the gene matches. The CDR3 runs 12 residues. This chain's CDR3 is CSARQGQGGYTF. The CDR3 region has the DNA TGCAGCGCTCGACAGGGCCAGGGGGGCTACACCTTC.

The chain is built from TRBV28 and TRBJ1-2, with D possibly matching TRBD1 (6 bases). The V gene lost 4 bases and the J gene lost 4 bases, with 13 bases spanning the gap. The length of the CDR3 is 14 residues. The V gene's germline CDR1 is MDHEN and CDR2 SYDVKM. The CDR3 protein is CASSSGVTVYGYTF. The CDR3 region has the DNA TGTGCCAGCAGTTCAGGGGTGACGGTCTATGGCTACACCTTC.

This chain connects TRBV7-7 to TRBJ2-5; D is unclear. The CDR3 sequence is 12 residues long. Germline CDR1 and CDR2: SSHAT and FNYEAQ (reference sequence). V was cut by 10 bases and J by 0 bases, with 9 bases left in between. The CDR3 is CATSENQETQYF. CDR3 sequence (DNA): TGTGCCACCTCCGAAAACCAAGAGACCCAGTACTTC.

The rearrangement links TRBV29-1 to TRBJ2-5; no reliable D call. The CDR3 totals 14 residues. Germline V gives CDR1 SQVTM, CDR2 ANQGSEA. V was trimmed by 0 bases and J by 2 bases, leaving 10 bases between them. CDR3 nucleotide sequence: TGCAGCGTTGAAGATCTGTCGGAGCAAGAGACCCAGTACTTC. It yields the protein CSVEDLSEQETQYF.

With respect to this clone: This specimen includes other DNA sequences encoding the same CDR3. The chain couples TRBV29-1 to TRBJ2-5; a weak D match, TRBD2 (6 bases). This CDR3 contains 12 residues. The germline gives CDR1 SQVTM, CDR2 ANQGSEA. V gave up 6 bases and J gave up 2 bases, with 10 bases separating them. The CDR3 loop reads CSVEEGQETQYF. The CDR3 bases are TGCAGCGTGGAGGAGGGGCAAGAGACCCAGTACTTC.

The chain joins TRBV5-1 to TRBJ1-1, with D unresolved. V was clipped by 5 bases and J by 0 bases, with 8 bases between them. CDR1 and CDR2 (germline): SGHRS, YFSETQ. The CDR3 length is 13 residues. The CDR3 bases are TGCGCCAGCAGTGCAGGAGTGAACACTGAAGCTTTCTTT. Its translation: CASSAGVNTEAFF.

The genes are TRBV27 and TRBJ1-1; D ambiguous. Germline V gene lookup returns CDR1 MNHEY and CDR2 SMNVEV (reference sequence). Trimming cost V 8 bases and J 11 bases, with 12 bases left between them. There are 10 residues in the CDR3. CDR3 coding DNA: TGTGCCAGCGTGGGGTTCTTGGCTTTCTTT. This translates into CASVGFLAFF.

This clone was counted between two and nine times. The chain employs TRBV30 and TRBJ1-1; no reliable D call. Germline CDR1 reads GTSNPN; CDR2 reads SVGIG (reference sequence). The V and J ends lost 0 bases and 7 bases respectively, with 6 bases between them. The CDR3 is made up of 11 amino acids. The chain's CDR3 is CAWSVRFEAFF. The DNA of the CDR3 is TGTGCCTGGAGTGTAAGATTTGAAGCTTTCTTT.